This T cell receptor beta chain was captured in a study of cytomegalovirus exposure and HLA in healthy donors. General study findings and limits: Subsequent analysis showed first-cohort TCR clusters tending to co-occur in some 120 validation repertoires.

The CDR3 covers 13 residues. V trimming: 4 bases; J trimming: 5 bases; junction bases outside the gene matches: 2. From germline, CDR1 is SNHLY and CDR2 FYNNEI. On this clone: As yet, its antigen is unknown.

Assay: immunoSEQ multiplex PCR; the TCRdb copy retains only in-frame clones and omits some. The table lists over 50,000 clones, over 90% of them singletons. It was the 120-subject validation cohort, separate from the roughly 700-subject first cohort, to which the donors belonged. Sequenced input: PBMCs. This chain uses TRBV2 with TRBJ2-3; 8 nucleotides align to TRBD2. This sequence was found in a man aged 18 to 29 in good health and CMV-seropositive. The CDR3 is CASSGLAGDTQYF. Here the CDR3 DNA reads TGTGCCAGCAGTGGGCTAGCGGGAGATACGCAGTATTTT.